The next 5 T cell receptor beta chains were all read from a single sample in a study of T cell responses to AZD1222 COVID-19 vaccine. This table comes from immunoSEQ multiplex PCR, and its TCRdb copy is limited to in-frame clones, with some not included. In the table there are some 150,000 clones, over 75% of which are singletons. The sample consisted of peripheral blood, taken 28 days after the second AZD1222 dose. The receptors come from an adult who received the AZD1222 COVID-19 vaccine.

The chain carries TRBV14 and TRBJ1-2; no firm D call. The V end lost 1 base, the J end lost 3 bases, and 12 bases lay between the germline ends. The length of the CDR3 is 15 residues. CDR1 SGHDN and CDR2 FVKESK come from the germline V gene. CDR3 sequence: CASSQVATVDYGYTF. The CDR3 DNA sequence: TGTGCCAGCAGCCAAGTAGCCACGGTCGACTATGGCTACACCTTC.

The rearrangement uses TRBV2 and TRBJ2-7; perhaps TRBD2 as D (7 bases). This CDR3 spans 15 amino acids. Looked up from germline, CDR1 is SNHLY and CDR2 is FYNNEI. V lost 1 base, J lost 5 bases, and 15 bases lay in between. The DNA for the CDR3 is TGTGCCAGCAGTGAAGGGTCGCGGGGGCTCAACGAGCAGTACTTC. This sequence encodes CASSEGSRGLNEQYF.

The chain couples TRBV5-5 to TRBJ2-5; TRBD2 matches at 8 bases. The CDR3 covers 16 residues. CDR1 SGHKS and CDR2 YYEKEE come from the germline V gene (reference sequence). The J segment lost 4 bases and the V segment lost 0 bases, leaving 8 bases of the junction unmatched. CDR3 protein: CASSLGPGGASETQYF. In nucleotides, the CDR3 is TGTGCCAGCAGCTTGGGCCCGGGGGGGGCCTCAGAGACCCAGTACTTC.

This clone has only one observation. The CDR3: CASSPPDRVGGYTF. CDR3 DNA sequence: TGTGCCAGCAGCCCACCCGACAGGGTAGGAGGCTACACCTTC. The chain uses TRBV7-9 and TRBJ1-2; 7 bases fit TRBD1. Trimming took 5 bases from V and 8 from J; bases not matched to a gene: 11. This CDR3 comprises 14 residues. Germline V gives CDR1 SEHNR, CDR2 FQNEAQ (reference sequence).

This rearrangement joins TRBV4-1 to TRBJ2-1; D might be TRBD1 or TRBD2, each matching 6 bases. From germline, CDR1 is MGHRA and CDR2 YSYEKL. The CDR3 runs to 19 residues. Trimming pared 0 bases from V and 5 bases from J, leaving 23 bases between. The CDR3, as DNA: TGCGCCAGCAGCCAAGAGGGTCCCCAAACGGGGGCCAGAAACAATGAGCAGTTCTTC. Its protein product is CASSQEGPQTGARNNEQFF.